One and the same sample provided the 24 T cell receptor beta chains below, sequenced in a study of T-cell memory formation after mild COVID-19. One entry per CDR3 protein, called by TCRdb with MiXCR from the 5' RACE reads. Among 200,000 to 300,000 distinct CDR3 sequences listed, about a sixth were seen once. The sample consisted of PBMCs or a T cell subset sorted from them (not recorded which). The receptors originated from a man between 18 and 29 years old who had mild COVID-19 (a few samples of this study predate the infection). Cell type and time point are not known.

This chain joins TRBV12-3 or TRBV12-4 and TRBJ2-1, with 9 positions matching TRBD2. With 1 base clipped from V and 7 bases from J, the junction kept 8 bases outside the gene matches. CDR3 length equals 16 residues. The CDR3: CASSLVLRGGENEQFF. DNA of the CDR3: TGTGCCAGCAGTTTAGTCCTGCGGGGGGGCGAGAATGAGCAGTTCTTC.

The V and J genes are TRBV10-1 and TRBJ1-5; D is unclear. V dropped 2 bases and J dropped 6 bases, with 11 bases sitting between them. There are 14 residues in the CDR3. The germline V gene has CDR1 WNHNN and CDR2 SYGVQD (reference sequence). CDR3: CASSEDRLGQPQHF. CDR3 nucleotides: TGCGCCAGCAGTGAGGACCGACTGGGTCAGCCCCAGCATTTT.

The rearrangement links TRBV30 to TRBJ1-2; the match to TRBD1 covers 10 bases. In germline, CDR1 is GTSNPN, CDR2 SVGIG (reference sequence). The CDR3 contains 14 residues. V lost 5 bases to trimming and J lost 5 bases; unmatched junction nucleotides: 8. CDR3 DNA sequence: TGTGCCTGGGGCCGGGACAGGGGAGGTTATGGCTACACCTTC. Protein: CAWGRDRGGYGYTF.

This clonotype occurred a few times. The chain links TRBV10-3 to TRBJ1-2; D is undetermined. In germline, CDR1 is ENHRY, CDR2 SYGVKD. V was pared by 2 bases and J by 6 bases, with 7 bases between. The CDR3 covers 12 residues. Here the CDR3 reads CAISETLDGYTF. The CDR3 coding sequence is TGTGCCATCAGTGAGACCCTCGATGGCTACACCTTC.

The chain carries TRBV7-3 and TRBJ2-7; 12 bases are a match to TRBD2. Germline loops: CDR1 SGHTA, CDR2 FQGTGA. Trimming took 5 bases from V and 3 from J; bases not matched to a gene: 8. The CDR3 is 16 amino acids. CDR3 region: CASSPTGTSGHYEQYF. The CDR3 coding sequence is TGTGCCAGCAGCCCCACGGGGACTAGCGGGCACTACGAGCAGTACTTC.

This sequence joins TRBV7-6 and TRBJ2-1; TRBD2 aligns across 7 bases. The V segment lost 5 bases and the J segment 4 bases; nucleotides outside the gene matches: 11. Germline CDR1 reads SGHVS; CDR2 reads FNYEAQ. CDR3 length: 16 amino acids. Here the CDR3 reads CASSLTGTKLYNEQFF. The CDR3 DNA reads as TGTGCCAGCAGCCTGACCGGGACTAAACTTTACAATGAGCAGTTCTTC.

The rearrangement joins TRBV7-2 to TRBJ2-1; weak D call: TRBD2 (6 bases). Trimming removed 5 bases from V and 6 bases from J, with 14 bases in between. Germline values: CDR1 SGHTA, CDR2 FQGNSA. The CDR3 runs 14 residues. Here the CDR3 reads CASSPRGLRNEQFF. CDR3 DNA: TGTGCCAGCAGCCCTAGGGGACTCCGCAATGAGCAGTTCTTC.

This clonotype was recorded a few times. The chain carries TRBV11-2 and TRBJ2-1; 11 bases are shared with TRBD2. Germline V gene sequence: CDR1 SGHAT, CDR2 FQNNGV. After removal of 7 bases from V and 3 bases from J, the junction contained 2 bases not matched to a gene. This CDR3 region has 14 residues. CDR3 DNA sequence: TGTGCCAGCACGGGGACTAGCGGCTACAATGAGCAGTTCTTC. Encoded protein: CASTGTSGYNEQFF.

V gene TRBV10-1 combines with J gene TRBJ2-3; D is undetermined. Trimming shortened V by 3 bases and J by 2 bases, and 12 bases separated the two germline ends. CDR1 and CDR2 from the germline V gene are WNHNN and SYGVQD (reference sequence). CDR3 length: 15 residues. The CDR3, as DNA: TGCGCCAGCAGTGACAGTGCGAGCGACACAGATACGCAGTATTTT. Translating gives CASSDSASDTDTQYF.

This clonotype was seen only a few times. The chain recombines TRBV20-1 with TRBJ2-7; 10 bases are a match to TRBD1. The germline V gene encodes CDR1 DFQATT and CDR2 SNEGSKA (reference sequence). The trim removed 3 bases at V and 3 bases at J, leaving 8 bases unmatched. The CDR3 covers 15 residues. This CDR3 is CSASGAWTGGYEQYF. In DNA, the CDR3 is TGCAGTGCTAGTGGCGCCTGGACAGGGGGCTACGAGCAGTACTTC.

This clonotype has only a few counts. J is TRBJ2-3 and V is TRBV7-2, with D hard to call. The V end lost 0 bases, the J end lost 2 bases, and 9 bases lay between the germline ends. CDR3 length equals 15 residues. The germline gives CDR1 SGHTA, CDR2 FQGNSA. CDR3 region: CASSLAWHTTDTQYF. The CDR3 DNA reads TGTGCCAGCAGCTTAGCGTGGCATACCACAGATACGCAGTATTTT.

The chain uses TRBV2 and TRBJ2-7; tentative D call: TRBD1 (6 bases). V lost 4 bases and J lost 6, with 13 bases in between. This CDR3 has 13 residues. Germline-derived CDR1 and CDR2 are SNHLY and FYNNEI. CDR3 amino acids: CASSGSAGAEQYF. CDR3 nucleotides: TGTGCCAGCAGTGGTTCCGCAGGGGCCGAGCAGTACTTC.

The DNA for the CDR3 is TGTGCCAGCAGCTTACTACCTCTGGCGGACCAAAGCTCCTACAATGAGCAGTTCTTC. As protein: CASSLLPLADQSSYNEQFF. V usage is TRBV7-6 and J usage is TRBJ2-1, with D hard to call. Trimming took off 2 bases at V and 0 bases at J, with 20 bases between the two ends. The CDR3 extends over 19 amino acids. Germline lookup yields CDR1 SGHVS and CDR2 FNYEAQ. The full variable domain, with the rest looked up from reference TRBV7-6 and TRBJ2-1, is GAGVSQSPRYKVTKRGQDVALRCDPISGHVSLYWYRQALGQGPEFLTYFNYEAQQDKSGLPNDRFSAERPEGSISTLTIQRTEQRDSAMYRCASSLLPLADQSSYNEQFFGPGTRLTVL.

This sequence joins TRBV7-8 and TRBJ1-5; D perhaps matches TRBD1 (6 bases). Trimming took 5 bases from V and 6 from J, leaving 17 bases between them. The germline V gene has CDR1 SGHVS and CDR2 FQNEAQ. The CDR3 is made up of 15 amino acids. The CDR3 here is CASSPTRGASQPQHF. Written as DNA, the CDR3 is TGTGCCAGCAGCCCGACAAGGGGGGCCAGTCAGCCCCAGCATTTT.

This chain connects TRBV4-1 to TRBJ2-7; D is ambiguous. In germline, CDR1 is MGHRA, CDR2 YSYEKL. V dropped 1 base and J dropped 2 bases, with 6 bases sitting between them. This CDR3 is built from 13 residues. CDR3 bases: TGCGCCAGCAGCCAAGCGCCGGCCTACGAGCAGTACTTC. It translates to CASSQAPAYEQYF.

The rearrangement links TRBV28 to TRBJ2-2, with unresolved D. Trimming removed 7 bases from V and 1 base from J, with 7 bases in between. The CDR3 is made up of 13 amino acids. Per the germline V gene, CDR1 is MDHEN and CDR2 is SYDVKM. In DNA, the CDR3 is TGTGCCAGCATTGACGGGAACACCGGGGAGCTGTTTTTT. It yields the protein CASIDGNTGELFF.

The CDR3 DNA sequence: TGTGCCAGCAGTAGAAACGCGTGGGGGAACGCGTACGAGCAGTACTTC. Its protein product is CASSRNAWGNAYEQYF. The chain couples TRBV6-2 or TRBV6-3 to TRBJ2-7; D possibly uses TRBD1 or TRBD2 (5 bases each). The CDR3 is 16 residues long. The germline V gene has CDR1 MNHEY and CDR2 SVGEGT. V dropped 5 bases and J dropped 4 bases, with 21 bases sitting between them.

V is TRBV29-1 and J is TRBJ2-4; 7 nucleotides match TRBD1. V gave up 4 bases and J gave up 3 bases; unmatched junction bases: 0. This CDR3 spans 12 amino acids. The germline V gene has CDR1 SQVTM and CDR2 ANQGSEA. The CDR3 region has the DNA TGCAGCGTTGGACAGGGCAAAAACATTCAGTACTTC. This sequence encodes CSVGQGKNIQYF.

The chain couples TRBV3-1 to TRBJ2-7; maybe TRBD1 (5 bases). V was pared by 0 bases and J by 0 bases, with 9 bases between. Germline assignment: CDR1 LGHDT and CDR2 YNNKEL (reference sequence). The CDR3 is 15 amino acids. The CDR3 loop is CASSQDRQSSYEQYF. DNA for the CDR3: TGTGCCAGCAGCCAAGATCGACAGAGCTCCTACGAGCAGTACTTC.

The rearrangement uses TRBV5-1 and TRBJ1-2; a weak D match, TRBD1 (6 bases). Per germline, CDR1 SGHRS and CDR2 YFSETQ. The V gene lost 0 bases and the J gene lost 8 bases, with 20 bases spanning the gap. CDR3 length: 16 amino acids. CDR3 amino acids: CASSLATRDIPGGYTF. The DNA of the CDR3 is TGCGCCAGCAGCTTGGCAACGCGGGACATACCTGGGGGCTACACCTTC.

The chain employs TRBV4-1 and TRBJ2-3; TRBD1 agrees at 7 bases. Trimming cost V 0 bases and J 2 bases; bases outside gene matches: 8. Germline CDR1 is MGHRA and CDR2 is YSYEKL. The CDR3 is 17 residues long. The CDR3 is CASSQDQGQSNTDTQYF. The CDR3 DNA sequence: TGCGCCAGCAGCCAAGATCAGGGACAGAGCAACACAGATACGCAGTATTTT.

The V gene is TRBV7-3, the J gene TRBJ1-2; 7 positions match TRBD1. Germline lookup yields CDR1 SGHTA and CDR2 FQGTGA. Trimming removed 3 bases from V and 7 bases from J; junction bases left unmatched: 5. CDR3 length equals 13 residues. In DNA, the CDR3 is TGTGCCAGCAGCTTCTTAGGGGGCTTTGGCTACACCTTC. It yields the protein CASSFLGGFGYTF.

The sample holds a few counts of this clonotype. The chain has TRBV7-2 and TRBJ2-7; weak D call: TRBD2 (6 bases). This CDR3 comprises 17 residues. CDR1 and CDR2 (germline): SGHTA, FQGNSA. Trimming took 1 base from V and 0 from J, leaving 16 bases between them. CDR3 amino acids: CASSLEPAGLRSYEQYF. CDR3 bases: TGTGCCAGCAGCTTAGAACCAGCGGGTTTACGCTCCTACGAGCAGTACTTC.

The table lists this clonotype with a few counts. The CDR3 loop is CASSRPPRSGANVLTF. The CDR3 DNA reads TGTGCCAGCAGTCGTCCCCCACGCTCTGGGGCCAACGTCCTGACTTTC. This sequence joins TRBV2 and TRBJ2-6; unclear D gene. Trimming shortened V by 5 bases and J by 0 bases, and 11 bases separated the two germline ends. CDR3 length: 16 residues. Germline loops: CDR1 SNHLY, CDR2 FYNNEI. Together with reference TRBV2 and TRBJ2-6, the CDR3 gives the full variable domain: EPEVTQTPSHQVTQMGQEVILRCVPISNHLYFYWYRQILGQKVEFLVSFYNNEISEKSEIFDDQFSVERPDGSNFTLKIRSTKLEDSAMYFCASSRPPRSGANVLTFGAGSRLTVL.